What follows is one TCR beta chain and its context. Its antigen is unidentified. TCRdb's copy holds only in-frame clones and misses some; the assay was immunoSEQ multiplex PCR. The sample has about 1.1 million clones; approximately 75% are singletons. This specimen comes from a study of shared clonotypes between healthy human individuals. Findings and limits, study-wide: Clonotypes which were not shared had lower generation probabilities than clonotypes that all four donors shared.

This CDR3 spans 14 amino acids. Germline V gene sequence: CDR1 SGHRS, CDR2 YFSETQ. V lost 8 bases to trimming and J lost 3 bases, with 16 bases between them. Recent acute infections and vaccinations were absent in the healthy HIV-negative adult donors. Researchers partitioned CD4+ cells into CD45RA+ naive and CD45RA-negative memory subsets. This receptor was obtained from a man aged 18 to 30 in good health. Some clones in this sample may be carry-over from other donors' samples. This chain uses TRBV5-1 with TRBJ2-3; the D gene is possibly TRBD2 (5 bases). The material sequenced was memory CD4+ T cells from PBMCs. Sample subset: CD45RA-negative fraction. DNA for the CDR3: TGCGCCAGTAGGGAGCAGTGGACGACAGATACGCAGTATTTT. It yields the protein CASREQWTTDTQYF.